The text below deals with one T cell receptor (beta chain). In the authors' methods: Estimated nucleated cell counts came from reference gene primer amplification. The repertoire was sequenced with immunoSEQ multiplex PCR; TCRdb's copy has only in-frame clones and lacks some. The DNA was the basis for D and trimming; V, J and clone size are from that table. The sample gives approximately 140,000 clones, roughly four fifths of which show up once; around 13% is in the top ten. The CDR3 extends over 13 amino acids. After removal of 1 base from V and 14 bases from J, the junction contained 8 bases not matched to a gene. Germline V gene lookup returns CDR1 SNHLY and CDR2 FYNNEI. This sample stems from a study of blood T cell repertoires in COVID-19. Background on the study: Researchers got acute and convalescent COVID-19 samples from the United States, Italy and Spain. T cells, B-cell-depleted T cells, or PBMCs supplied cDNA or gDNA.

The chain uses TRBV2 and TRBJ1-3, with 7 positions matching TRBD1. The receptor comes from an older man with acute or convalescent COVID-19. The sequenced material came from peripheral blood. CDR3 sequence: CASSEDVTGTLYF. CDR3 sequence (DNA): TGTGCCAGCAGTGAAGATGTGACAGGGACTCTATATTTT.